The source of this T cell receptor beta chain is a study of cytomegalovirus exposure and HLA in healthy donors. About the study: From HLA-typed donors, an early data release held approximately 85 million unique TCRs.

Primers included in the PCR were 60 Vbeta and 13 Jbeta primers. Some clones are missing from TCRdb's copy, which holds only in-frame ones; the method was immunoSEQ multiplex PCR. In total, the table holds 60,000 to 85,000 clones. The germline CDR1 and CDR2 sequences are SGHKS and YYEKEE (reference sequence). This CDR3 has 15 residues. With V trimmed by 0 bases and J by 7 bases, 9 bases remained unmatched. Study results and caveats: The authors later linked a missense DCLRE1C variant to TCR beta V- and J-gene trimming. The productive fraction for most TCR beta V segments was about 87% or about 30% in an earlier analysis. The authors listed approximately 160 TCR beta chains as cytomegalovirus-associated.

Comment on this clone: Its cognate antigen is unknown.

The receptor comes from a man aged 50 to 60 in good health and CMV-seropositive. The chain employs TRBV5-5 and TRBJ1-1; TRBD1 aligns across 7 bases. Sequenced input: PBMCs. The chain's CDR3 is CASSLGDRYRGEAFF. The CDR3 DNA follows: TGTGCCAGCAGCTTGGGTGACCGGTACAGGGGTGAAGCTTTCTTT.